This TCR beta chain was sequenced during a study of blood T cell repertoires in COVID-19. Germline CDR1 reads KGHSH; CDR2 reads LQKENI. The CDR3 consists of 15 residues. V lost 3 bases, J lost 7 bases, and 7 bases stayed unmatched. Authors' methods: Estimation of nucleated cell counts was performed using reference gene primer amplification. TCRdb keeps only in-frame clones here, not all; method: immunoSEQ multiplex PCR. D and trimming come from the DNA, and the V and J calls and clone size come from that table. Of 210,000 or so clones listed, 84% are singletons. V and J are TRBV18 and TRBJ1-4; 8 positions match TRBD1. This clonotype was sampled from a woman aged 80 or over with active or convalescent COVID-19. Sequenced material: peripheral blood. This CDR3 reads CASSPQQGGVEKLFF. CDR3 DNA sequence: TGTGCCAGCTCACCCCAACAGGGGGGGGTTGAAAAACTGTTTTTT.